Shown below are 19 T cell receptor beta chains from a single sample sequenced in a study of graft-versus-host responses after intestinal transplantation. Repertoires were generated with immunoSEQ multiplex PCR, while TCRdb's copy carries only in-frame clones and drops some. The sample lists 20,000 to 25,000 clones, about 48% occurring once. Stimulators, around 200,000 irradiated and violet-dye-labeled cells, were plated with around 200,000 CFSE-labeled responder cells. The sequences come from alloreactive CD8+ T cells from a mixed lymphocyte reaction culture, collected before transplantation. Documented subset: CFSE-low proliferating T cells sorted from roughly 6-day pre-transplant mixed lymphocyte reaction (GvH or HvG direction). The receptors were sampled from a human patient who was an organ donor for intestinal transplantation.

This chain joins TRBV7-9 and TRBJ1-2; TRBD1 is a possible D gene (5 bases). CDR3 size: 13 residues. CDR1 and CDR2 (germline): SEHNR, FQNEAQ (reference sequence). Trimming left V 4 bases short and J 5 bases short, with 11 bases between. CDR3 coding DNA: TGTGCCAGCAGCTCCGGGACTCTATATGGCTACACCTTC. Its protein product is CASSSGTLYGYTF.

This CDR3 reads CASSVEGELYNEQFF. Here the CDR3 DNA reads TGTGCCAGCAGCGTAGAGGGGGAGCTGTACAATGAGCAGTTCTTC. V usage is TRBV9 and J usage is TRBJ2-1; TRBD1 might be the D (6 bases). V was cut by 0 bases and J by 4 bases, with 11 bases left in between. The CDR3 contains 15 residues. CDR1 SGDLS and CDR2 YYNGEE come from the germline V gene.

This clone was counted between two and nine times. The rearrangement uses TRBV6-1 and TRBJ2-1; D uncertain. Germline loops: CDR1 MNHNS, CDR2 SASEGT. V gave up 5 bases and J gave up 2 bases, with 7 bases separating them. This CDR3 contains 13 residues. CDR3 nucleotide sequence: TGTGCCAGCAGTTCGTCGACCTACAATGAGCAGTTCTTC. Amino acids: CASSSSTYNEQFF.

The gene calls are TRBV6-1 and TRBJ2-7; D gene uncertain. This CDR3 contains 13 residues. V lost 6 bases and J lost 3, with 12 bases in between. The germline gives CDR1 MNHNS, CDR2 SASEGT. The CDR3, as DNA: TGTGCCAGCAGCCACTGGCGCGGCTACGAGCAGTACTTC. It specifies CASSHWRGYEQYF.

With respect to this clone: A much larger clone is a single base away; this may be a read error. This rearrangement joins TRBV5-6 to TRBJ2-2, with D tentatively TRBD1 or TRBD2 (6 bases each). This CDR3 is 14 amino acids long. V was cut by 7 bases and J by 7 bases, with 17 bases left in between. The germline V gene has CDR1 SGHDT and CDR2 YYEEEE. CDR3: CASYLWGAGGELFF. The DNA of the CDR3 is TGTGCCAGCTACCTTTGGGGGGCCGGCGGGGAGCTGTTTTTT.

This rearrangement joins TRBV4-3 to TRBJ2-1; the match to TRBD2 covers 10 bases. The CDR3 has 16 amino acids. The germline V gene encodes CDR1 LGHNA and CDR2 YSLEER. V lost 0 bases, J lost 7 bases, and 6 bases stayed unmatched. The chain's CDR3 is CASSQDTSGMGNEQFF. The DNA for the CDR3 is TGCGCCAGCAGCCAAGATACTAGCGGGATGGGGAATGAGCAGTTCTTC.

The chain recombines TRBV6-1 with TRBJ1-2; D call uncertain. The CDR3 consists of 14 residues. Germline V lookup: CDR1 MNHNS, CDR2 SASEGT. Trimming left V 2 bases short and J 0 bases short, with 7 bases between. The chain's CDR3 is CASSERTTNYGYTF. The DNA of the CDR3 is TGTGCCAGCAGTGAACGGACGACTAACTATGGCTACACCTTC.

This rearrangement joins TRBV28 to TRBJ1-5; a possible D gene is TRBD1 (5 bases). This CDR3 has 13 residues. Trimming removed 8 bases at V and 7 bases at J, with 15 bases between. Germline CDR1 reads MDHEN; CDR2 reads SYDVKM. The CDR3 nucleotides read TGTGCCAGCCTAGGACAAGTCGAACAGCCCCAGCATTTT. Amino acids: CASLGQVEQPQHF.

Only a few counts were recorded for this clone. The chain recombines TRBV27 with TRBJ1-1; D may be TRBD1 (5 bases). CDR1 MNHEY and CDR2 SMNVEV come from the germline V gene (reference sequence). The V and J ends lost 2 bases and 4 bases respectively, with 11 bases between them. The CDR3 runs 14 residues. The CDR3 protein is CASSLIRGATEAFF. Here the CDR3 DNA reads TGTGCCAGCAGTTTAATCAGAGGGGCCACTGAAGCTTTCTTT.

In its sample, this clone is medium-sized. The rearrangement links TRBV5-6 to TRBJ1-5, with a tentative D call TRBD1 (5 bases). CDR1 and CDR2 from the germline V gene are SGHDT and YYEEEE. The CDR3 is made up of 16 amino acids. The germline V and J ends were trimmed by 3 bases and 5 bases, with 18 bases remaining between them. The chain's CDR3 is CASSSSSQGWDQPQHF. The CDR3, as DNA: TGTGCCAGCAGCTCATCGTCTCAGGGATGGGATCAGCCCCAGCATTTT.

The CDR3 loop reads CASSFGGFDQPQHF. In DNA, the CDR3 is TGTGCCAGCAGTTTTGGGGGGTTTGATCAGCCCCAGCATTTT. The V call is TRBV27, the J call TRBJ1-5, with D perhaps matching TRBD1 (5 bases). The CDR3 loop spans 14 amino acids. Germline values: CDR1 MNHEY, CDR2 SMNVEV (reference sequence). V lost 3 bases and J 5 bases, leaving 11 bases between the germline ends.

This clone was seen a handful of times. The chain employs TRBV5-6 and TRBJ2-5; 9 nucleotides line up with TRBD1. There are 15 residues in the CDR3. Unmatched junction bases numbered 5, after V lost 0 bases and J lost 5 bases. Germline V CDR1 and CDR2: SGHDT, YYEEEE. In nucleotides, the CDR3 is TGTGCCAGCAGCTTGGCGGGACAGGGTCGCGAGACCCAGTACTTC. Its translation: CASSLAGQGRETQYF. Together with reference TRBV5-6 and TRBJ2-5, the CDR3 gives the full variable domain: DAGVTQSPTHLIKTRGQQVTLRCSPKSGHDTVSWYQQALGQGPQFIFQYYEEEERQRGNFPDRFSGHQFPNYSSELNVNALLLGDSALYLCASSLAGQGRETQYFGPGTRLLVL.

This clone was observed a handful of times. V gene TRBV19 combines with J gene TRBJ2-1; TRBD2 agrees at 15 bases. Germline CDR1 reads LNHDA; CDR2 reads SQIVND (reference sequence). This CDR3 is built from 15 residues. CDR3 sequence reads: CDPGLAGGTYNEQFF. The CDR3 region has the DNA TGTGACCCGGGACTAGCGGGAGGCACCTACAATGAGCAGTTCTTC.

The chain couples TRBV10-3 to TRBJ1-3, with 7 bases fitting TRBD1. This CDR3 is built from 14 residues. Germline trimming cut 6 bases from V and 4 bases from J; bases unmatched to any gene: 6. Per germline, CDR1 ENHRY and CDR2 SYGVKD. CDR3 in amino acids: CAISVTGSGNTIYF. In DNA form, the CDR3 reads TGTGCCATCAGCGTGACAGGGTCAGGAAACACCATATATTTT.

This clone was counted only a few times. This sequence joins TRBV11-2 and TRBJ2-3; no firm D call. This CDR3 contains 16 residues. The germline gives CDR1 SGHAT, CDR2 FQNNGV. V was cut by 4 bases and J by 0 bases, with 14 bases left in between. The CDR3 nucleotides read TGTGCCAGCAGCTCACCTTTGGGGTTTAGCACAGATACGCAGTATTTT. Its translation: CASSSPLGFSTDTQYF. Full variable domain (missing parts from reference TRBV11-2 and TRBJ2-3): EAGVAQSPRYKIIEKRQSVAFWCNPISGHATLYWYQQILGQGPKLLIQFQNNGVVDDSQLPKDRFSAERLKGVDSTLKIQPAKLEDSAVYLCASSSPLGFSTDTQYFGPGTRLTVL.

The rearrangement uses TRBV6-9 and TRBJ2-2; D remains ambiguous. Trimming pared 7 bases from V and 4 bases from J, leaving 4 bases between. CDR3 length equals 11 residues. The germline V gene has CDR1 MNHGY and CDR2 SVAAGI. The CDR3 nucleotides are TGTGCCAGCATGGCCACCGGGGAGCTGTTTTTT. This codes for CASMATGELFF.

The rearrangement links TRBV6-6 to TRBJ1-2; D call uncertain. Germline-derived CDR1 and CDR2 are MNHNY and SVGAGI (reference sequence). The germline V and J ends were trimmed by 2 bases and 1 base, with 5 bases remaining between them. The CDR3 consists of 13 residues. In DNA form, the CDR3 reads TGTGCCAGCAGTTACAACAGTAACTATGGCTACACCTTC. Protein: CASSYNSNYGYTF.

This sequence joins TRBV6-9 and TRBJ1-1, with D possibly TRBD1 on 5 matching bases. The CDR3 contains 13 residues. CDR1 MNHGY and CDR2 SVAAGI come from the germline V gene. The V end lost 3 bases, the J end lost 4 bases, and 9 bases lay between the germline ends. CDR3 nucleotides: TGTGCCAGCAGTTACGGGGGGGGCACTGAAGCTTTCTTT. Its translation is CASSYGGGTEAFF.

The V gene is TRBV4-3, the J gene TRBJ2-5, with 7 bases matching TRBD2. This CDR3 has 18 amino acids. The trim removed 1 base at V and 0 bases at J, leaving 11 bases unmatched. Germline-derived CDR1 and CDR2 are LGHNA and YSLEER. The CDR3 DNA reads TGCGCCAGCAGCCAAGGGGTCGGCGGGAGTCGGTACCAAGAGACCCAGTACTTC. Translating it yields CASSQGVGGSRYQETQYF.